This TCR beta chain was sequenced for a study of CXCR3-negative and CXCR3-positive naive CD8 T cells. Study results and caveats: Across naive subsets, surface CD5 expression was comparable, and TCR strength was inferred from properties of the TRB CDR3.

A note on this clonotype: Its antigen is unidentified.

Germline V lookup: CDR1 SQVTM, CDR2 ANQGSEA. The CDR3 has 15 residues. Carrying UMI labels, the TRB cDNA libraries were prepared through 5' RACE. Following a re-call of the 5' RACE reads, TCRdb has one entry per CDR3 protein and lacks DNA. Found here are about 80,000 distinct CDR3 sequences; the top ten clones hold approximately 1.4%. The sample was naive CXCR3- CD8+ T cells from blood. Described subset: CD45RO-CCR7+CD27+CD95- naive CD8+ T cells lacking CXCR3 (TNR3-). V gene TRBV29-1 combines with J gene TRBJ2-7; TCRdb's D gene call, TRBD2, goes unchecked for lack of DNA. The receptor was isolated from a human donor in good health. Some clones in this sample may be carry-over from other donors' samples. CDR3: CSVEGLAGEVYEQYF.